These T cell receptor beta chains were read from a single sample in a study of cytomegalovirus exposure and HLA in healthy donors. Clones were sequenced by immunoSEQ multiplex PCR, and TCRdb holds only the in-frame ones, with some missing. Among fewer than 100,000 clones listed, about 83% were seen once. Input material: PBMCs. The receptors originated from a man between 60 and 75 years old in good health and CMV-seropositive. The CDR3 runs from the conserved cysteine through the conserved F or W. The order of the fields is CDR3 DNA, CDR3 protein, D gene, J gene, V gene, clone size. The D gene is left open where the match is weak. Rows may omit the clone size; those that give it use once, few, many or a size class.

CDR3 DNA: TGTGCCAGCACCATACTGGGACAGAGCTACGAGCAGTACTTC
CDR3 protein: CASTILGQSYEQYF
D gene: TRBD1
J gene: TRBJ2-7
V gene: TRBV7-2
clone size: -

CDR3 DNA: TGTGCCAGCAGGGGAAGCGGGGGGAACACCGGGGAGCTGTTTTTT
CDR3 protein: CASRGSGGNTGELFF
D gene: TRBD2
J gene: TRBJ2-2
V gene: TRBV2
clone size: once

CDR3 DNA: TGCAGTGCTTCTCACACTGAAGCTTTCTTT
CDR3 protein: CSASHTEAFF
D gene: -
J gene: TRBJ1-1
V gene: TRBV20-1
clone size: -

CDR3 DNA: TGTGCCAGCAGCGCGGGGACAGGGAAAAACATTCAGTACTTC
CDR3 protein: CASSAGTGKNIQYF
D gene: TRBD1
J gene: TRBJ2-4
V gene: TRBV9
clone size: -

CDR3 DNA: TGTGCCAGCAGTTACGTTGGGGCGGCCTCCTACGAGCAGTACTTC
CDR3 protein: CASSYVGAASYEQYF
D gene: -
J gene: TRBJ2-7
V gene: TRBV6-5
clone size: -

CDR3 DNA: TGTGCCAGCAGCGGGGGGGGATATCAGCCCCAGCATTTT
CDR3 protein: CASSGGGYQPQHF
D gene: -
J gene: TRBJ1-5
V gene: TRBV6-1
clone size: -

CDR3 DNA: TGTGCCAGCAGTTTACAGGGAAGCTCCTATAATTCACCCCTCCACTTT
CDR3 protein: CASSLQGSSYNSPLHF
D gene: -
J gene: TRBJ1-6
V gene: TRBV27
clone size: -

CDR3 DNA: TGTGCCAGCAGTTTGGTGAGGAACACTGAAGCTTTCTTT
CDR3 protein: CASSLVRNTEAFF
D gene: -
J gene: TRBJ1-1
V gene: TRBV27
clone size: -

CDR3 DNA: TGTGCCAGCAGCTTGGTGGTGACATCGAACACCGGGGAGCTGTTTTTT
CDR3 protein: CASSLVVTSNTGELFF
D gene: -
J gene: TRBJ2-2
V gene: TRBV5-4
clone size: -

CDR3 DNA: TGTGCCAGCAGCGTAGCGACATGGGAAGAGACCCAGTACTTC
CDR3 protein: CASSVATWEETQYF
D gene: -
J gene: TRBJ2-5
V gene: TRBV9
clone size: -

CDR3 DNA: TGTGCCAGCAGTTACCTAGCTGGCGGGGCCAACGTCCTGACTTTC
CDR3 protein: CASSYLAGGANVLTF
D gene: -
J gene: TRBJ2-6
V gene: TRBV28
clone size: once

CDR3 DNA: TGCGCCAGCAGTCTAGCGGGGGGACTCCCACGGGAGACCCAGTACTTC
CDR3 protein: CASSLAGGLPRETQYF
D gene: TRBD2
J gene: TRBJ2-5
V gene: TRBV5-1
clone size: -

CDR3 DNA: TGTGCCAGCAGTTACTCCCAGTCCGGGGGCACTGAAGCTTTCTTT
CDR3 protein: CASSYSQSGGTEAFF
D gene: -
J gene: TRBJ1-1
V gene: TRBV6-5
clone size: -

CDR3 DNA: TGTGCCAGCAGTTACTCGGGGGCAGGGGGGAATTCACCCCTCCACTTT
CDR3 protein: CASSYSGAGGNSPLHF
D gene: TRBD1
J gene: TRBJ1-6
V gene: TRBV6-5
clone size: -

CDR3 DNA: TGCGCCAGCCAACCCCTAAGCGGGGCGGAGTACGAGCAGTACTTC
CDR3 protein: CASQPLSGAEYEQYF
D gene: TRBD2
J gene: TRBJ2-7
V gene: TRBV5-1
clone size: -

CDR3 DNA: TGTGCCAGGGGCAGTCAGAACGGGGACATTCAGTACTTC
CDR3 protein: CARGSQNGDIQYF
D gene: -
J gene: TRBJ2-4
V gene: TRBV28
clone size: -

CDR3 DNA: TGTGCCAGCAGCTTACAGGGGGCGGGCACTGAAGCTTTCTTT
CDR3 protein: CASSLQGAGTEAFF
D gene: TRBD1
J gene: TRBJ1-1
V gene: TRBV7-9
clone size: -

CDR3 DNA: TGTGCCAGCAGGGAGACTAGGACCGGGGAGCTGTTTTTT
CDR3 protein: CASRETRTGELFF
D gene: -
J gene: TRBJ2-2
V gene: TRBV2
clone size: once

CDR3 DNA: TGTGCCAGCAGCCTCCTAGCGGGGGGGAACACCGGGGAGCTGTTTTTT
CDR3 protein: CASSLLAGGNTGELFF
D gene: TRBD2
J gene: TRBJ2-2
V gene: TRBV6-4
clone size: many

CDR3 DNA: TGCGCCAGCAGCTTGCTCCCTAGCTCCTACGAGCAGTACTTC
CDR3 protein: CASSLLPSSYEQYF
D gene: -
J gene: TRBJ2-7
V gene: TRBV5-1
clone size: -